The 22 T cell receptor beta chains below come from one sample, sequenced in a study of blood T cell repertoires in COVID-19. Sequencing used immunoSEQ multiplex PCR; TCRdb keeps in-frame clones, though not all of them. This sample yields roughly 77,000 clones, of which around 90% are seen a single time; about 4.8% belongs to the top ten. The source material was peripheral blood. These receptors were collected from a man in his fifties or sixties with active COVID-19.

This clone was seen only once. CDR3 protein: CASSESATYEQYF. The CDR3 DNA reads TGTGCCAGCAGTGAGAGCGCAACCTACGAGCAGTACTTC. The rearrangement links TRBV28 to TRBJ2-7; D not certain. Germline V lookup: CDR1 MDHEN, CDR2 SYDVKM. The CDR3 is 13 amino acids. V lost 5 bases to trimming and J lost 2 bases, with 10 bases between them.

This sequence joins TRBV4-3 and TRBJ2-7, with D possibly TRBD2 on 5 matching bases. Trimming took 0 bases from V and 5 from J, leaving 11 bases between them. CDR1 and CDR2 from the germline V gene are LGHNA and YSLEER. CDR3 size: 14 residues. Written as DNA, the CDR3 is TGCGCCAGCAGCCAAGATCGAGGGCTAAACGAGCAGTACTTC. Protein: CASSQDRGLNEQYF.

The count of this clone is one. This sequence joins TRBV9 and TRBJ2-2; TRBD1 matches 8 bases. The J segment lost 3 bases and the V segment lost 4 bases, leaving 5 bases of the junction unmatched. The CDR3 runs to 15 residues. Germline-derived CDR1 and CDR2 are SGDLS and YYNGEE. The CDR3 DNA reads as TGTGCCAGCAGCTCAGGACAGGGCCACACCGGGGAGCTGTTTTTT. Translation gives CASSSGQGHTGELFF.

The CDR3 loop reads CASSHRQGSYNEQFF. As DNA, the CDR3 is TGTGCCAGCAGCCACCGACAGGGCTCCTACAATGAGCAGTTCTTC. The chain uses TRBV7-2 and TRBJ2-1, with 7 positions matching TRBD1. The J segment lost 0 bases and the V segment lost 5 bases, leaving 4 bases of the junction unmatched. The germline V gene has CDR1 SGHTA and CDR2 FQGNSA. The CDR3 has 15 residues.

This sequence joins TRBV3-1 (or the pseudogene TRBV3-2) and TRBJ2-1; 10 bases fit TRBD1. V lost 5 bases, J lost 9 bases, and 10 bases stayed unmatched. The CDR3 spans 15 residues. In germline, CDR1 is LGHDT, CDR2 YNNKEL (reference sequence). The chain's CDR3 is CASSKSWGQGSEQFF. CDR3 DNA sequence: TGTGCCAGCAGCAAGAGCTGGGGACAGGGGTCTGAGCAGTTCTTC.

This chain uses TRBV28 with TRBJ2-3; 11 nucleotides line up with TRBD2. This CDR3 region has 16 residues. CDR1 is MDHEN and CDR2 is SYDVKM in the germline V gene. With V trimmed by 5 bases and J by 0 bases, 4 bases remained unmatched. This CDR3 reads CASSIAGGPSTDTQYF. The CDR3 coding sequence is TGTGCCAGCAGTATAGCGGGAGGGCCGAGCACAGATACGCAGTATTTT.

CDR3 region: CASAPSGTSSYNEQFF. As DNA, the CDR3 is TGTGCCAGCGCGCCTAGTGGGACTAGCTCCTACAATGAGCAGTTCTTC. The chain combines TRBV28 with TRBJ2-1; 8 bases are shared with TRBD2. Germline V gene sequence: CDR1 MDHEN, CDR2 SYDVKM. V shed 8 bases, J shed 0 bases, and the junction held 9 bases outside the gene matches. The CDR3 has 16 residues.

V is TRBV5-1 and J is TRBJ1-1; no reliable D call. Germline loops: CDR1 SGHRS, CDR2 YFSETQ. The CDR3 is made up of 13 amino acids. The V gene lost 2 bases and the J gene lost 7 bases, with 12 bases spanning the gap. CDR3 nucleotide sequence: TGCGCCAGCAGCTTAGACATGGCTTATGAAGCTTTCTTT. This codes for CASSLDMAYEAFF. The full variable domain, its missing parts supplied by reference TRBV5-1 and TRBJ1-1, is KAGVTQTPRYLIKTRGQQVTLSCSPISGHRSVSWYQQTPGQGLQFLFEYFSETQRNKGNFPGRFSGRQFSNSRSEMNVSTLELGDSALYLCASSLDMAYEAFFGQGTRLTVV.

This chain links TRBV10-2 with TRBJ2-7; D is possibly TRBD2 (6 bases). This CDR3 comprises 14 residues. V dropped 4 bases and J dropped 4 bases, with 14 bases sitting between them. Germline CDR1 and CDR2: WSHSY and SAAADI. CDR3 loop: CASSAPRAGYEQYF. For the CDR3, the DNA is TGCGCCAGCAGTGCCCCTCGCGCGGGGTACGAGCAGTACTTC.

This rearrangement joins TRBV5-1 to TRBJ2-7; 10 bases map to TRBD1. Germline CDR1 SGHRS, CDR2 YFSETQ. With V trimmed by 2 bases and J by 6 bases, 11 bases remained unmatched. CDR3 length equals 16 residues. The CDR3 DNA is TGCGCCAGCAGCTTCGTCGGAGGGACAGGGGTTACCGAGCAGTACTTC. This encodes CASSFVGGTGVTEQYF.

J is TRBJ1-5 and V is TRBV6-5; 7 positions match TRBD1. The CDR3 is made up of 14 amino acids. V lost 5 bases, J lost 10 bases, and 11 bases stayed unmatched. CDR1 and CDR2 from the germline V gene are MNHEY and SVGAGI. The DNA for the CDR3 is TGTGCCAGCAGTCCACAGGGGTCCTCCTTTCCCCAGCATTTT. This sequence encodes CASSPQGSSFPQHF.

CDR3 in DNA: TGTGCCAGTAGTATTGGGGTCAGGGTAATTGATACGCAGTATTTT. Translation gives CASSIGVRVIDTQYF. The V call is TRBV19, the J call TRBJ2-3; tentative D call: TRBD1 (5 bases). Germline assignment: CDR1 LNHDA and CDR2 SQIVND (reference sequence). Trimming pared 3 bases from V and 6 bases from J, leaving 16 bases between. The CDR3 extends over 15 amino acids.

The CDR3 sequence is CASSLYGSGSYTF. The CDR3 DNA is TGTGCCAGCAGCTTGTATGGGAGCGGGAGCTACACCTTC. This chain joins TRBV5-4 and TRBJ1-2; D call uncertain. The CDR3 spans 13 residues. Deletions cut 1 base from V and 9 bases from J, with 13 bases between. Germline V CDR1 and CDR2: SGHNT, YYREEE (reference sequence).

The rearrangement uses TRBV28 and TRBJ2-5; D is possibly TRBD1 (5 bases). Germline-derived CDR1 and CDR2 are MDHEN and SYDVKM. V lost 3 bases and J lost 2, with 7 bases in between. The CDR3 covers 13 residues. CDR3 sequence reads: CASSFTGQETQYF. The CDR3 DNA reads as TGTGCCAGCAGTTTCACAGGACAAGAGACCCAGTACTTC.

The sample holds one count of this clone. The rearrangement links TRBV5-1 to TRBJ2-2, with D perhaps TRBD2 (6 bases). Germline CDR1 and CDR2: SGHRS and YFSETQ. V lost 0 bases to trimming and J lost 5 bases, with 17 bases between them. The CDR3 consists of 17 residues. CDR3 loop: CASSLGFGVGGTGELFF. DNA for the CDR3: TGCGCCAGCAGCTTGGGGTTCGGCGTCGGAGGGACCGGGGAGCTGTTTTTT.

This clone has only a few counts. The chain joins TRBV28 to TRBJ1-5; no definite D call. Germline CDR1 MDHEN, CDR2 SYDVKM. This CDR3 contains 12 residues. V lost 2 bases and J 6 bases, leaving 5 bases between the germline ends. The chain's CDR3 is CASSLRSQPQHF. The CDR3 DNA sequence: TGTGCCAGCAGTTTAAGGAGTCAGCCCCAGCATTTT.

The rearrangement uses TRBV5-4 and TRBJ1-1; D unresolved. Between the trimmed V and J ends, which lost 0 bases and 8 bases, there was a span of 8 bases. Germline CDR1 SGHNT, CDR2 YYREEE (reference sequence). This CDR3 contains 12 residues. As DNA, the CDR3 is TGTGCCAGCAGCTTGGATGGCGGCGAAGCTTTCTTT. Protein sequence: CASSLDGGEAFF.

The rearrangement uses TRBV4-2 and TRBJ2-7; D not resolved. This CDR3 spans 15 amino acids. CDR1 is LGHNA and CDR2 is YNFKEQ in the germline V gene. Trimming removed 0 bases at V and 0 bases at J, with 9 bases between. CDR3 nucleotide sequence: TGTGCCAGCAGCCAAGAGACATACTCCTCCTACGAGCAGTACTTC. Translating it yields CASSQETYSSYEQYF.

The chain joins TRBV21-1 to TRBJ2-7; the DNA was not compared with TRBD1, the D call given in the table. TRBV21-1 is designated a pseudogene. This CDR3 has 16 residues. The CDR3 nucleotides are TGTGCCAGCAGCAAAGGGACAGGGGATCGGCCCTACGAGCAGTACTTC. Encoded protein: CASSKGTGDRPYEQYF.

CDR3 loop: CSVVATGGETQYF. The CDR3 nucleotides are TGCAGCGTTGTCGCGACAGGGGGAGAGACCCAGTACTTC. The rearrangement joins TRBV29-1 to TRBJ2-5, with 9 nucleotides matching TRBD1. Germline loops: CDR1 SQVTM, CDR2 ANQGSEA. Trimming removed 4 bases from V and 4 bases from J; junction bases left unmatched: 4. This CDR3 has 13 amino acids.

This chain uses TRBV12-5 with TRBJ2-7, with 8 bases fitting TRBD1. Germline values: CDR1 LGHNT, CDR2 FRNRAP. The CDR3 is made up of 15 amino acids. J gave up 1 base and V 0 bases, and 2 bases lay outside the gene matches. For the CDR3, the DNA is TGTGCTAGTGGTTTGGTACGGGACAGGTCCTACGAGCAGTACTTC. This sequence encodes CASGLVRDRSYEQYF.

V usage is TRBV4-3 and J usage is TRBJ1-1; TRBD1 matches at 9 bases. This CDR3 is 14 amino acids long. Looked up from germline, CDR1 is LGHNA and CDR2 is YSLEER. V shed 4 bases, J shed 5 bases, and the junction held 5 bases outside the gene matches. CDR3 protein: CASSPSDRGTEAFF. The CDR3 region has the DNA TGCGCCAGCAGCCCTTCGGACAGGGGTACTGAAGCTTTCTTT.